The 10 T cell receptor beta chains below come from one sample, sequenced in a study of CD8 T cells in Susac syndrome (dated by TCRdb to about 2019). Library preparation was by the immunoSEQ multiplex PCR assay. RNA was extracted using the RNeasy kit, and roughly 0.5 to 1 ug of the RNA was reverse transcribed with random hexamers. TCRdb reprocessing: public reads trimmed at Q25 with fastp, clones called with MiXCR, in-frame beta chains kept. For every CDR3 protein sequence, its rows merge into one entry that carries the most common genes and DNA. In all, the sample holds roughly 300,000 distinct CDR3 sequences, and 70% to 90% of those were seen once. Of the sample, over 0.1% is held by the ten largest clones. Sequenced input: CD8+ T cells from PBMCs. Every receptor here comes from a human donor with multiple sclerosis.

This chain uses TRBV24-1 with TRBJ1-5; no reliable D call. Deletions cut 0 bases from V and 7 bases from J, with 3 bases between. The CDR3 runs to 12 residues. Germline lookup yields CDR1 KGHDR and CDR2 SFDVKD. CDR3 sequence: CATSDLCQPQHF. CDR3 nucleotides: TGTGCCACCAGTGATTTGTGCCAGCCCCAGCATTTT.

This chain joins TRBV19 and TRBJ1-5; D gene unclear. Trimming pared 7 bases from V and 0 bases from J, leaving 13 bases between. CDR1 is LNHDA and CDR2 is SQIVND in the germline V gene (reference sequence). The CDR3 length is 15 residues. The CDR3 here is CASTIGTPSNQPQHF. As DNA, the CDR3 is TGTGCCAGTACCATAGGCACTCCTAGCAATCAGCCCCAGCATTTT.

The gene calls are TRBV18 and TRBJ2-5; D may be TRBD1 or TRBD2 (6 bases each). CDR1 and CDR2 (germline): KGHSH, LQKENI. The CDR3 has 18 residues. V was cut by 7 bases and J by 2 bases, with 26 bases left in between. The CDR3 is CASCPAAEGGTPQETQYF. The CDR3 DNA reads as TGTGCCAGCTGTCCCGCCGCCGAGGGGGGTACCCCTCAAGAGACCCAGTACTTC.

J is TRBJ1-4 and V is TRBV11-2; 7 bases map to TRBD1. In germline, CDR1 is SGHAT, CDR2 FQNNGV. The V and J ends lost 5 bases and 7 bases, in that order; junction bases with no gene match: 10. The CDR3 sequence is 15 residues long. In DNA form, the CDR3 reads TGTGCCAGCAGCCAAAACCAGGGGGTTGGTGAAAAACTGTTTTTT. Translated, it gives CASSQNQGVGEKLFF.

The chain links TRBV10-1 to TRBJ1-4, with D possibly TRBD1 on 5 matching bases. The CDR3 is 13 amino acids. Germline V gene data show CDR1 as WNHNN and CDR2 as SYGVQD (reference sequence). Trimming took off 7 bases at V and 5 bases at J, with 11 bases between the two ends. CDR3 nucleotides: TGCGCCAGCACCCGGGGGAAAAATGAAAAACTGTTTTTT. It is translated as CASTRGKNEKLFF.

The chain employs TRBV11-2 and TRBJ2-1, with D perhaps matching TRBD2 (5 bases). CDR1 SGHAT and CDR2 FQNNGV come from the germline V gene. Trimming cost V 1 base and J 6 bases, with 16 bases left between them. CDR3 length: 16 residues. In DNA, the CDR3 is TGTGCCAGCAGCTTAGTGTCGGGGAGCTCGGGCAATGAGCAGTTCTTC. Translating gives CASSLVSGSSGNEQFF.

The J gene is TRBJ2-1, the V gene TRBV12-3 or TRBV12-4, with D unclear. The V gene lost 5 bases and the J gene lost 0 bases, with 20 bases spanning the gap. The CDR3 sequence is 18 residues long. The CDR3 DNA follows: TGTGCCAGCAGTCCCACAATTAGACTTCCAAGCTCCTACAATGAGCAGTTCTTC. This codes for CASSPTIRLPSSYNEQFF.

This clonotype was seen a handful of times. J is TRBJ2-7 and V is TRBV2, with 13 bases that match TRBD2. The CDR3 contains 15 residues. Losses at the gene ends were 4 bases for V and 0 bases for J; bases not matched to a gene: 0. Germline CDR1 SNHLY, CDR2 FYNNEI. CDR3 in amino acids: CASSGTSGSSYEQYF. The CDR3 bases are TGTGCCAGCAGTGGGACTAGCGGGAGCTCCTACGAGCAGTACTTC.

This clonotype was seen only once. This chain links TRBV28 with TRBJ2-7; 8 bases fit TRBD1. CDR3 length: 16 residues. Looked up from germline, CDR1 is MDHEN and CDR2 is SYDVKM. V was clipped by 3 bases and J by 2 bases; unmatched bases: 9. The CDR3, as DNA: TGTGCCAGCAGTTTCATGGACAGGGAACACCCCTACGAGCAGTACTTC. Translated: CASSFMDREHPYEQYF.

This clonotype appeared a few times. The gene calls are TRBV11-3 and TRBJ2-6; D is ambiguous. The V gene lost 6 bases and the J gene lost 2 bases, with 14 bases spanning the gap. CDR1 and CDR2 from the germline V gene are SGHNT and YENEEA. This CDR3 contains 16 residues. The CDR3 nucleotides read TGTGCCAGCAGTTCCCCGACTTTGGCTGGGGCCAACGTCCTGACTTTC. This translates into CASSSPTLAGANVLTF.